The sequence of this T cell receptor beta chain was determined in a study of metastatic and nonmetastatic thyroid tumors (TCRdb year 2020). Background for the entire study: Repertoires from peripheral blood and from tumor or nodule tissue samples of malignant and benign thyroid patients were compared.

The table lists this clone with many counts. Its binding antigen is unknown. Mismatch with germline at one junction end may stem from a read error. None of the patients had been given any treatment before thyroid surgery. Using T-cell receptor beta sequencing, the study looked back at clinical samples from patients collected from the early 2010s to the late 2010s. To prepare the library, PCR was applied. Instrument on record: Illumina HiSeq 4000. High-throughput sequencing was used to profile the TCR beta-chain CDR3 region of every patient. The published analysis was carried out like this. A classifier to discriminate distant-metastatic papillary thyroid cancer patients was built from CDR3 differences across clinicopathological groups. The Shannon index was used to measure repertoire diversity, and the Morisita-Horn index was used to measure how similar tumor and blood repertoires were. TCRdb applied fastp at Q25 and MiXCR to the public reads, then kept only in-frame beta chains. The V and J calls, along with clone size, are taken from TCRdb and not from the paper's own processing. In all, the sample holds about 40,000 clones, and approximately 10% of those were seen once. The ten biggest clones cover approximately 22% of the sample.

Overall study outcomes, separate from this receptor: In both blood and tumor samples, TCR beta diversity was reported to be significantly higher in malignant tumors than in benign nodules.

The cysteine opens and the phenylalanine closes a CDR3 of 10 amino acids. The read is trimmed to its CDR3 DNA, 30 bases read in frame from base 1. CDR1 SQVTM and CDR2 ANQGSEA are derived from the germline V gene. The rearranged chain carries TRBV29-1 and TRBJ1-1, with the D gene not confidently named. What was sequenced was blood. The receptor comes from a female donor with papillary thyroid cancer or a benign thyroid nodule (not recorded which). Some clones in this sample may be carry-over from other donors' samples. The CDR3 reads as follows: CSVGSGHAAF. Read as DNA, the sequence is TGCAGCGTTGGGTCGGGTCATGCGGCCTTT.